Listed here is a single TCR beta chain. This record belongs to a study of blood T cell repertoires in COVID-19. Profiled with immunoSEQ multiplex PCR; TCRdb holds only in-frame clones, not every one. The table shows 250,000 to 300,000 clones, with roughly 86% occurring only once. Germline V CDR1 and CDR2: SGHNT, YENEEA. V gave up 3 bases and J gave up 7 bases; unmatched junction bases: 9. This CDR3 region has 14 residues. Sequenced sample: PBMCs or T cells enriched from blood (not recorded which). This TCR derives from a woman aged 30 to 39 who had recovered from COVID-19. The rearrangement links TRBV11-3 to TRBJ2-7; 7 bases line up with TRBD1. DNA of the CDR3: TGTGCCAGCAGCTTCTATCGACAGGGACGGGAGCAGTACTTC. Amino acid sequence: CASSFYRQGREQYF.